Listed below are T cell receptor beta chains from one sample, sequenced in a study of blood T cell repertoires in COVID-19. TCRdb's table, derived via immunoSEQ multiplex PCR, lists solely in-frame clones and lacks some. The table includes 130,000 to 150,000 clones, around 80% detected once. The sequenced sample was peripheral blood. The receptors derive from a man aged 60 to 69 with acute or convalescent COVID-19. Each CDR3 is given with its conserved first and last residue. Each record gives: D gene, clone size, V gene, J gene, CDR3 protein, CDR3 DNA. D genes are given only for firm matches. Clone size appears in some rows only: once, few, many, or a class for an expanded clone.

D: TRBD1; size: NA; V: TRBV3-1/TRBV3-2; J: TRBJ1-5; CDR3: CASSQGIGGTVARLRPQHF; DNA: TGTGCCAGCAGCCAAGGGATTGGGGGGACAGTAGCGAGGCTTCGGCCCCAGCATTTT
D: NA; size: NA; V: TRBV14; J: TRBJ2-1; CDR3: CASSQGGTVYNEQFF; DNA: TGTGCCAGCAGCCAAGGGGGGACTGTCTACAATGAGCAGTTCTTC
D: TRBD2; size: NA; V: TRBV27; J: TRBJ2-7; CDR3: CASGLAASYEQYF; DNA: TGTGCCAGCGGGCTAGCGGCCTCCTACGAGCAGTACTTC
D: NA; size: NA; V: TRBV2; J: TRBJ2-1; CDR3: CASIAGVYNEQFF; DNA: TGTGCCAGCATAGCAGGGGTATACAATGAGCAGTTCTTC
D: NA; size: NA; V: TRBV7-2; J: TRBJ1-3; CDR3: CASSLALRDTIYF; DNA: TGTGCCAGCAGCTTAGCGCTGAGGGACACCATATATTTT
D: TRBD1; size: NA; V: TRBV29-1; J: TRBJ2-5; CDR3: CSVGGDPGQGFETQYF; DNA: TGCAGCGTTGGGGGCGATCCGGGACAGGGATTCGAGACCCAGTACTTC
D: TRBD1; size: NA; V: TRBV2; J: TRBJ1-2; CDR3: CASSEAGTGFGYTF; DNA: TGTGCCAGCAGTGAAGCAGGGACAGGCTTTGGCTACACCTTC
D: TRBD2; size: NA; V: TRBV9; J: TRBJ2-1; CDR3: CASSVGTSGTHEQFF; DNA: TGTGCCAGCAGCGTAGGGACTAGCGGGACCCATGAGCAGTTCTTC
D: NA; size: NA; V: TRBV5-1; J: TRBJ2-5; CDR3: CASSILPSTGETQYF; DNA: TGCGCCAGCAGTATCCTCCCTAGCACTGGAGAGACCCAGTACTTC
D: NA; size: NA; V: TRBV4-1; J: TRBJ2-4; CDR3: CASSQDEVAKNIQYF; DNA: TGCGCCAGCAGCCAAGATGAGGTAGCCAAAAACATTCAGTACTTC
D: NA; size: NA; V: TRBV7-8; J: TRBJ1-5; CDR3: CASSPRETSNQPQHF; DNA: TGTGCCAGCAGCCCCCGGGAGACCAGCAATCAGCCCCAGCATTTT
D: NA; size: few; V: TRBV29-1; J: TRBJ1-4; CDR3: CSGGQGNEKLFF; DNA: TGCAGCGGGGGCCAGGGCAATGAAAAACTGTTTTTT
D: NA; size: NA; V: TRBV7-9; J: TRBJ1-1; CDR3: CASSPLGGERAEAFF; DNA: TGTGCCAGCAGCCCCCTGGGGGGGGAGCGGGCTGAAGCTTTCTTT
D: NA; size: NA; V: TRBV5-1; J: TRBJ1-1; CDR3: CASSSEGRTNTEAFF; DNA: TGCGCCAGCAGCTCGGAAGGAAGGACAAACACTGAAGCTTTCTTT
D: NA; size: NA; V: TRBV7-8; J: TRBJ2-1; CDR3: CASLVGGGQYNEQFF; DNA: TGTGCCAGCTTGGTCGGCGGGGGACAATACAATGAGCAGTTCTTC
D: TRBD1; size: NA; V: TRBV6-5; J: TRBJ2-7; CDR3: CASRETGVWGREQYF; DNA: TGTGCCAGCAGGGAGACAGGGGTCTGGGGCAGAGAGCAGTACTTC
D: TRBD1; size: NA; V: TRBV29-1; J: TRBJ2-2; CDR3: CSVPGGPGELFF; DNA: TGCAGCGTCCCAGGGGGTCCCGGGGAGCTGTTTTTT
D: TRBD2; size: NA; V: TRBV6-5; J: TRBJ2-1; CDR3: CASSLGLAAGDEQFF; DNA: TGTGCCAGCAGCCTGGGACTAGCGGCGGGGGATGAGCAGTTCTTC
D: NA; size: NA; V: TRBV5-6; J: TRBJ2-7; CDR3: CASSLQGRGRVEQYF; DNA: TGTGCCAGCAGTCTACAGGGTCGGGGCAGGGTTGAGCAGTACTTC
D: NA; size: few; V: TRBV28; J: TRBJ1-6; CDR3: CASSPGGVNNSPLHF; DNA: TGTGCCAGCAGCCCCGGAGGAGTAAATAATTCACCCCTCCACTTT
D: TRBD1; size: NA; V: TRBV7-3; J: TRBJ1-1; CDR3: CASSPTGQTNTEAFF; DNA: TGTGCCAGCAGCCCCACGGGACAGACGAACACTGAAGCTTTCTTT
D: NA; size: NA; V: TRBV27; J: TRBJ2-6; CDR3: CASSLAGAGANVLTF; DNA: TGTGCCAGCAGTTTAGCAGGGGCCGGGGCCAACGTCCTGACTTTC
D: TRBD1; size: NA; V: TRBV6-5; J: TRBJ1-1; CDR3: CATQHPGGHTEAFF; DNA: TGTGCCACCCAGCACCCAGGGGGGCACACTGAAGCTTTCTTT
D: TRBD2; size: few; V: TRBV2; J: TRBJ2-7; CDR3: CASRPSLGLGPYEQYF; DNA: TGTGCCAGCAGGCCAAGCCTGGGACTAGGACCCTACGAGCAGTACTTC
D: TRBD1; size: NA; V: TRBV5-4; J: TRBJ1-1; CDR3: CASSLGTGVTEAFF; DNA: TGTGCCAGCAGCTTGGGCACAGGGGTCACTGAAGCTTTCTTT
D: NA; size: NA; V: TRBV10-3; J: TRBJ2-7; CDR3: CAISDPDKGYEQYF; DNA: TGTGCCATCAGTGACCCGGACAAGGGGTACGAGCAGTACTTC
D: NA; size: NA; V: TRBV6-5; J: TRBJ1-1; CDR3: CASIGNKAGDTEAFF; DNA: TGTGCCAGCATTGGAAACAAAGCAGGGGACACTGAAGCTTTCTTT
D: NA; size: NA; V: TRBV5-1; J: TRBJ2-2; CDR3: CASKAGRTAGELFF; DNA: TGCGCCAGCAAGGCAGGGCGGACAGCCGGGGAGCTGTTTTTT
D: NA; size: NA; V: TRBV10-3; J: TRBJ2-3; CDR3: CAANRVQTDTQYF; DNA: TGTGCCGCCAACAGGGTACAAACAGATACGCAGTATTTT
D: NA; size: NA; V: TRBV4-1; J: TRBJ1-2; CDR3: CASSQESRQGYGYTF; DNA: TGCGCCAGCAGCCAAGAATCAAGGCAGGGGTATGGCTACACCTTC
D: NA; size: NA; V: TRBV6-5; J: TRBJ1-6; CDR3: CASSYGLRTDQPLHF; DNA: TGTGCCAGCAGTTACGGGTTGAGGACAGACCAACCCCTCCACTTT
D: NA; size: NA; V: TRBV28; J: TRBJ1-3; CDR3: CASSSAPQRSGNTIYF; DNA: TGTGCCAGCAGTTCCGCGCCGCAAAGAAGTGGAAACACCATATATTTT
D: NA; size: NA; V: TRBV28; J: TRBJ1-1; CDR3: CASTEGDTEAFF; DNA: TGTGCCAGCACGGAAGGGGACACTGAAGCTTTCTTT
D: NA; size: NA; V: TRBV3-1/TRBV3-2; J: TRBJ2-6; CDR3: CASSLGVGAQGANVLTF; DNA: TGTGCCAGCAGCCTTGGGGTGGGGGCGCAAGGGGCCAACGTCCTGACTTTC
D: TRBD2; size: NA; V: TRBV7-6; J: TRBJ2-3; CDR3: CASSSLLAGVTDTQYF; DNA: TGTGCCAGCAGCTCGCTACTAGCGGGAGTAACAGATACGCAGTATTTT
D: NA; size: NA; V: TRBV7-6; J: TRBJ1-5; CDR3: CASSLSSRQPQHF; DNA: TGTGCCAGCAGCTTAAGTTCCCGGCAGCCCCAGCATTTT
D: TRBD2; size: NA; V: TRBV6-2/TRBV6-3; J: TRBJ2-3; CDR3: CASSYSGLAGGLDTQYF; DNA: TGTGCCAGCAGTTACTCCGGACTAGCGGGGGGCCTGGATACGCAGTATTTT
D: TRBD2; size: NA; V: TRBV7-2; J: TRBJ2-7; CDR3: CASSPAGTRTGEQYF; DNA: TGTGCCAGCAGCCCAGCCGGGACTAGGACGGGCGAGCAGTACTTC
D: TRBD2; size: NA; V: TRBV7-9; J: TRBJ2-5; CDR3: CASSSGLAEETQYF; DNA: TGTGCCAGCAGCTCGGGACTAGCGGAAGAGACCCAGTACTTC
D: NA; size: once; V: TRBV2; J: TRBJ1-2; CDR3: CASNPTGNGYTF; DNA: TGTGCCAGCAACCCCACAGGGAATGGCTACACCTTC
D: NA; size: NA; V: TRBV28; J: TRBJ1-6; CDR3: CASSLWTGSNSPLHF; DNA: TGTGCCAGCAGTTTATGGACAGGCTCTAATTCACCCCTCCACTTT
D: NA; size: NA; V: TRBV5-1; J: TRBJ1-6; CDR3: CARRGKSSYNSPLHF; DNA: TGCGCCAGGAGAGGGAAGAGCTCCTATAATTCACCCCTCCACTTT
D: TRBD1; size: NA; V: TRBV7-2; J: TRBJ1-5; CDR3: CASSLGQGARQPQHF; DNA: TGTGCCAGCAGCTTAGGGCAGGGGGCGCGTCAGCCCCAGCATTTT
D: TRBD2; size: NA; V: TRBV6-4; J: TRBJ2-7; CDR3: CASRYLTSGRGHEQYF; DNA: TGTGCCAGCAGGTACCTGACTAGCGGGAGAGGACACGAGCAGTACTTC
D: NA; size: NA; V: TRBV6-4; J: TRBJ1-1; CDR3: CATSRGSNTEAFF; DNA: TGTGCCACCTCCCGAGGGTCGAACACTGAAGCTTTCTTT
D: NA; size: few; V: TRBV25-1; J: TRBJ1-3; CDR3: CASTVDSSGNTIYF; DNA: TGTGCCAGCACCGTCGACAGCTCTGGAAACACCATATATTTT
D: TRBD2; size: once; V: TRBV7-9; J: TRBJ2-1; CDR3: CASSFPGTSGITEQFF; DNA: TGTGCCAGCAGCTTCCCCGGGACTAGCGGCATTACTGAGCAGTTCTTC
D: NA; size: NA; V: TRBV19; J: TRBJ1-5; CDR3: CASRISSNQPQHF; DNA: TGTGCCAGTAGAATCTCCAGCAATCAGCCCCAGCATTTT
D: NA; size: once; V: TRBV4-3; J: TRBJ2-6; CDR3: CASSQDVGGALTGANVLTF; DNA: TGCGCCAGCAGCCAAGATGTGGGCGGGGCTCTCACTGGGGCCAACGTCCTGACTTTC
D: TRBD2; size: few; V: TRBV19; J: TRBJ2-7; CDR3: CASKDSSGTSGFYEQYF; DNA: TGTGCCAGTAAGGACAGCTCCGGGACTAGCGGGTTCTACGAGCAGTACTTC